Listed here are 20 T cell receptor beta chains from one sample, sequenced in a study of cytomegalovirus exposure and HLA in healthy donors. Vbeta (60) and Jbeta (13) primers were used in the PCR. Only in-frame clones appear in the TCRdb table, and some are missing; sequencing was by immunoSEQ multiplex PCR. This sample has about 200,000 clones, with around 83% found just once. Sequenced sample: PBMCs. Receptor source: a man aged 35-49 years in good health and CMV-seropositive.

The CDR3 bases are TGCAGCGTCTCGTCGGGGGGTTCGAGCAGGCAGTACTTC. It yields the protein CSVSSGGSSRQYF. The chain combines TRBV29-1 with TRBJ2-7; TRBD2 matches at 7 bases. This CDR3 is 13 amino acids long. CDR1 is SQVTM and CDR2 is ANQGSEA in the germline V gene. The ends lost 6 bases at V and 9 bases at J; junction bases unmatched: 14.

This clone has only a few counts. The chain links TRBV5-5 to TRBJ2-2; maybe TRBD2 (6 bases). Germline CDR1 and CDR2: SGHKS and YYEKEE (reference sequence). V was trimmed by 0 bases and J by 0 bases, leaving 15 bases between them. The CDR3 extends over 18 amino acids. Written as DNA, the CDR3 is TGTGCCAGCAGCTTGGGGCCCCTGCGGGGATCGAACACCGGGGAGCTGTTTTTT. Its protein product is CASSLGPLRGSNTGELFF.

This chain connects TRBV29-1 to TRBJ1-2; TRBD1 matches 7 bases. The CDR3 length is 11 residues. Trimming removed 7 bases from V and 3 bases from J; junction bases left unmatched: 2. Per the germline V gene, CDR1 is SQVTM and CDR2 is ANQGSEA. The DNA of the CDR3 is TGCAGCGGTGGGACAGACTATGGCTACACCTTC. Translating gives CSGGTDYGYTF.

The rearrangement uses TRBV11-2 and TRBJ2-6; D uncertain. V was trimmed by 5 bases and J by 0 bases, leaving 11 bases between them. CDR1 is SGHAT and CDR2 is FQNNGV in the germline V gene. This CDR3 has 16 residues. The CDR3 protein is CASSPVHRSGANVLTF. DNA for the CDR3: TGTGCCAGCAGCCCAGTGCATCGCTCTGGGGCCAACGTCCTGACTTTC.

This chain links TRBV18 with TRBJ2-2; D not resolved. Germline-derived CDR1 and CDR2 are KGHSH and LQKENI. This CDR3 spans 16 amino acids. Trimming stripped 2 bases from V and 1 base from J, with 11 bases between. The CDR3 is CASSPLASGNTGELFF. As DNA, the CDR3 is TGTGCCAGCTCACCATTGGCATCGGGGAACACCGGGGAGCTGTTTTTT.

This clone is a singleton in its sample. The chain uses TRBV5-1 and TRBJ2-5; 8 nucleotides match TRBD2. CDR3 length equals 16 residues. Germline trimming cut 0 bases from V and 1 base from J; bases unmatched to any gene: 5. Germline V gene lookup returns CDR1 SGHRS and CDR2 YFSETQ. CDR3 residues: CASSLGSGGPQETQYF. CDR3 nucleotide sequence: TGCGCCAGCAGCTTGGGGAGCGGGGGACCCCAAGAGACCCAGTACTTC.

The sample holds a few counts of this clone. CDR3 region: CASRLSQGTNYGYTF. CDR3 DNA sequence: TGTGCCAGTAGGCTTTCGCAGGGCACTAACTATGGCTACACCTTC. The V and J genes are TRBV19 and TRBJ1-2, with D possibly being TRBD1 (5 bases). Per the germline V gene, CDR1 is LNHDA and CDR2 is SQIVND (reference sequence). The length of the CDR3 is 15 residues. The germline V and J ends were trimmed by 6 bases and 0 bases, with 14 bases remaining between them.

The chain uses TRBV19 and TRBJ1-2; 7 bases fit TRBD1. Trimming at V came to 5 bases and at J to 2 bases, leaving 5 bases not matched to a gene. CDR1 and CDR2 from the germline V gene are LNHDA and SQIVND (reference sequence). The CDR3 consists of 14 residues. DNA of the CDR3: TGTGCCAGTAGTCCTAGGGACAGCAACTATGGCTACACCTTC. Protein sequence: CASSPRDSNYGYTF.

This clone was recorded a few times. This rearrangement joins TRBV6-4 to TRBJ2-1; 9 positions agree with TRBD2. The CDR3 has 15 amino acids. V gave up 2 bases and J gave up 9 bases; unmatched junction bases: 8. CDR1 MRHNA and CDR2 SNTAGT come from the germline V gene. The CDR3 sequence: CASSDEAGGLGEQFF. DNA of the CDR3: TGTGCCAGCAGTGACGAAGCGGGAGGACTCGGTGAGCAGTTCTTC.

This chain links TRBV29-1 with TRBJ2-3; TRBD2 might be the D (5 bases). The V end lost 6 bases, the J end lost 2 bases, and 15 bases lay between the germline ends. The CDR3 totals 14 residues. The V gene's germline CDR1 is SQVTM and CDR2 ANQGSEA. CDR3 amino acids: CSVRLPKFTDTQYF. The CDR3 DNA reads as TGCAGCGTCCGACTACCAAAATTCACAGATACGCAGTATTTT.

The CDR3 region has the DNA TGTGCCAGTATGGCTAGCGGGGCCTCCTACGAGCAGTACTTC. Its translation: CASMASGASYEQYF. The chain is built from TRBV19 and TRBJ2-7, with 9 bases lining up with TRBD2. Per the germline V gene, CDR1 is LNHDA and CDR2 is SQIVND (reference sequence). V shed 7 bases, J shed 0 bases, and the junction held 4 bases outside the gene matches. The CDR3 sequence is 14 residues long.

On this clone itself: A read error may produce the germline difference seen at one junction end. The chain has TRBV25-1 and TRBJ2-7, with 9 bases aligning to TRBD1. The CDR3 consists of 14 residues. Germline CDR1 MGHDK, CDR2 SYGVNS. The CDR3 DNA reads TGTGCCAGCGGTGAGACAGGGGGGTCCTACGAGCAGTACTTC. It codes for CASGETGGSYEQYF.

CDR3 amino acids: CASSLARRTGELFF. DNA of the CDR3: TGTGCCAGCAGCTTAGCCCGCAGAACCGGGGAGCTGTTTTTT. The gene calls are TRBV7-9 and TRBJ2-2; D unresolved. CDR1 and CDR2 (germline): SEHNR, FQNEAQ (reference sequence). V lost 0 bases and J 5 bases, leaving 7 bases between the germline ends. The CDR3 runs to 14 residues.

This chain links TRBV11-2 with TRBJ2-7, with a tentative D call TRBD1 (5 bases). The CDR3 has 16 residues. Germline CDR1 SGHAT, CDR2 FQNNGV. The V end lost 5 bases, the J end lost 4 bases, and 21 bases lay between the germline ends. Here the CDR3 reads CASSLGARAIPYEQYF. In DNA, the CDR3 is TGTGCCAGCAGCCTTGGGGCCAGGGCCATCCCGTACGAGCAGTACTTC.

This clone occurred a few times. The chain recombines TRBV2 with TRBJ2-3; D not certain. The germline CDR1 and CDR2 sequences are SNHLY and FYNNEI. V lost 4 bases, J lost 5 bases, and 13 bases lay in between. The CDR3 consists of 14 residues. CDR3 nucleotide sequence: TGTGCCAGCAGTGGGTGGAGCACCCTAGATACGCAGTATTTT. This translates into CASSGWSTLDTQYF. Supplemented by reference TRBV2 and TRBJ2-3, the full variable domain reads EPEVTQTPSHQVTQMGQEVILRCVPISNHLYFYWYRQILGQKVEFLVSFYNNEISEKSEIFDDQFSVERPDGSNFTLKIRSTKLEDSAMYFCASSGWSTLDTQYFGPGTRLTVL.

The chain is built from TRBV7-2 and TRBJ2-1; 10 bases map to TRBD2. The CDR3 has 15 amino acids. The germline gives CDR1 SGHTA, CDR2 FQGNSA. Trimming cost V 3 bases and J 5 bases; bases outside gene matches: 4. The CDR3 is CASSLSGRANNEQFF. CDR3 nucleotides: TGTGCCAGCAGCTTGAGCGGGAGGGCCAACAATGAGCAGTTCTTC.

The chain has TRBV4-2 and TRBJ1-6, with TRBD1 identical over 8 bases. This CDR3 is 15 amino acids long. Germline CDR1 LGHNA, CDR2 YNFKEQ. V trimming: 2 bases; J trimming: 7 bases; junction bases outside the gene matches: 4. The chain's CDR3 is CASSQRQGMNSPLHF. The CDR3 DNA follows: TGTGCCAGCAGCCAAAGACAGGGGATGAATTCACCCCTCCACTTT.

The genes are TRBV5-1 and TRBJ2-1; D not certain. Germline-derived CDR1 and CDR2 are SGHRS and YFSETQ. Deletions cut 0 bases from V and 7 bases from J, with 8 bases between. The CDR3 length is 13 residues. The CDR3 spells CASSLAGLNEQFF. The CDR3 DNA follows: TGCGCCAGCAGCTTGGCAGGTTTGAATGAGCAGTTCTTC. The variable domain in full, completed from reference TRBV5-1 and TRBJ2-1, reads KAGVTQTPRYLIKTRGQQVTLSCSPISGHRSVSWYQQTPGQGLQFLFEYFSETQRNKGNFPGRFSGRQFSNSRSEMNVSTLELGDSALYLCASSLAGLNEQFFGPGTRLTVL.

Concerning this clone itself: Distinct nucleotide sequences in the sample also encode this CDR3. The chain uses TRBV5-6 and TRBJ1-1; 9 bases fit TRBD1. Germline V gene sequence: CDR1 SGHDT, CDR2 YYEEEE. V dropped 4 bases and J dropped 6; count of bases not matched to a gene: 7. The CDR3 extends over 14 amino acids. CDR3 nucleotide sequence: TGTGCCAGCAGCAACCGGGACAGGGTGCCTGAAGCTTTCTTT. It is translated as CASSNRDRVPEAFF. Together with reference TRBV5-6 and TRBJ1-1, the CDR3 gives the full variable domain: DAGVTQSPTHLIKTRGQQVTLRCSPKSGHDTVSWYQQALGQGPQFIFQYYEEEERQRGNFPDRFSGHQFPNYSSELNVNALLLGDSALYLCASSNRDRVPEAFFGQGTRLTVV.

The chain recombines TRBV11-2 with TRBJ2-5; D possibly corresponds to TRBD2 (6 bases). The CDR3 has 14 amino acids. The V end was cut by 4 bases, the J end by 3 bases, with 12 bases between. Germline V gene data show CDR1 as SGHAT and CDR2 as FQNNGV. Here the CDR3 DNA reads TGTGCCAGCAGCTCCGCGGGGTGGGAAGAGACCCAGTACTTC. Protein: CASSSAGWEETQYF.